One and the same sample provided the 28 T cell receptor beta chains below, sequenced in a study of blood T cell repertoires in COVID-19. TCRdb keeps only in-frame clones here, not all; method: immunoSEQ multiplex PCR. The top ten clones hold 6% to 8.5% of a sample with about 180,000 clones, 84% of them seen once. The sequenced sample consisted of peripheral blood. These receptors were obtained from a human donor in a cohort sampled during active COVID-19.

J is TRBJ2-7 and V is TRBV27; D is possibly TRBD1 (6 bases). The CDR3 spans 13 residues. Germline lookup yields CDR1 MNHEY and CDR2 SMNVEV (reference sequence). Trimming left V 2 bases short and J 3 bases short, with 8 bases between. CDR3: CASSLVRGYEQYF. The DNA for the CDR3 is TGTGCCAGCAGTTTAGTCAGGGGCTACGAGCAGTACTTC.

The chain has TRBV6-2 or TRBV6-3 and TRBJ2-7; 9 bases agree with TRBD1. V dropped 4 bases and J dropped 1; count of bases not matched to a gene: 8. Per the germline V gene, CDR1 is MNHEY and CDR2 is SVGEGT. The CDR3 has 16 amino acids. This CDR3 is CASSWPGQGVSYEQYF. The CDR3 DNA reads as TGTGCCAGCAGTTGGCCGGGACAGGGAGTTTCCTACGAGCAGTACTTC.

The chain employs TRBV9 and TRBJ1-2; D is perhaps TRBD1 (6 bases). The ends were cut back, 1 base at V and 7 bases at J, with 20 bases in the middle. CDR1 and CDR2 (germline): SGDLS, YYNGEE. CDR3 length: 16 amino acids. The CDR3: CASSVLDSGTSSGYTF. The CDR3 nucleotides read TGTGCCAGCAGCGTACTGGACTCCGGGACATCGAGTGGCTACACCTTC.

V usage is TRBV25-1 and J usage is TRBJ2-7, with D perhaps matching TRBD2 (6 bases). The CDR3 spans 11 residues. V was clipped by 8 bases and J by 6 bases, with 11 bases between them. The germline V gene has CDR1 MGHDK and CDR2 SYGVNS. The CDR3 DNA sequence: TGTGCCAGCGGTCGGGGGTTCGAGCAGTACTTC. Amino acid sequence: CASGRGFEQYF.

The V gene is TRBV7-2, the J gene TRBJ2-7; perhaps TRBD1 as D (6 bases). V was clipped by 0 bases and J by 5 bases, with 11 bases between them. There are 14 residues in the CDR3. Germline loops: CDR1 SGHTA, CDR2 FQGNSA. Written as DNA, the CDR3 is TGTGCCAGCAGCTTAGCAACAGGGAACCACGAGCAGTACTTC. Its protein product is CASSLATGNHEQYF. Together with reference TRBV7-2 and TRBJ2-7, the CDR3 gives the full variable domain: GAGVSQSPSNKVTEKGKDVELRCDPISGHTALYWYRQSLGQGLEFLIYFQGNSAPDKSGLPSDRFSAERTGGSVSTLTIQRTQQEDSAVYLCASSLATGNHEQYFGPGTRLTVT.

The chain is built from TRBV27 and TRBJ2-7, with a tentative D call TRBD1 (5 bases). The CDR3 runs 15 residues. V lost 0 bases and J lost 3, with 12 bases in between. Germline CDR1 and CDR2: MNHEY and SMNVEV (reference sequence). CDR3: CASSLSIRVGYEQYF. CDR3 DNA sequence: TGTGCCAGCAGTTTATCGATCAGGGTCGGCTACGAGCAGTACTTC.

V gene TRBV5-4 combines with J gene TRBJ1-2; D remains unclear. CDR1 is SGHNT and CDR2 is YYREEE in the germline V gene (reference sequence). Trimming shortened V by 4 bases and J by 1 base, and 8 bases separated the two germline ends. This CDR3 contains 13 residues. The CDR3: CASSRRGNYGYTF. The DNA of the CDR3 is TGTGCCAGCAGCCGGCGGGGTAACTATGGCTACACCTTC.

The V call is TRBV9, the J call TRBJ2-7; perhaps TRBD2 as D (5 bases). Deletions cut 0 bases from V and 3 bases from J, with 7 bases between. The CDR3 has 13 amino acids. The germline CDR1 and CDR2 sequences are SGDLS and YYNGEE. The CDR3 coding sequence is TGTGCCAGCAGCGTAGCCGGGGACTACGAGCAGTACTTC. Its translation: CASSVAGDYEQYF.

The rearrangement joins TRBV19 to TRBJ2-7; tentatively, D is TRBD1 (6 bases). V lost 4 bases and J 5 bases, leaving 12 bases between the germline ends. CDR3 size: 13 residues. The V gene's germline CDR1 is LNHDA and CDR2 SQIVND (reference sequence). CDR3 in amino acids: CASSTLQGNEQYF. As DNA, the CDR3 is TGTGCCAGTAGTACTTTACAGGGAAACGAGCAGTACTTC.

This chain joins TRBV7-3 and TRBJ2-7; 9 positions agree with TRBD1. CDR1 and CDR2 (germline): SGHTA, FQGTGA. The CDR3 is made up of 14 amino acids. V was pared by 5 bases and J by 6 bases, with 8 bases of the junction left unmatched. The CDR3 spells CASSPTGTGTEQYF. The CDR3 DNA sequence: TGTGCCAGCAGCCCCACCGGGACAGGGACCGAGCAGTACTTC.

This rearrangement joins TRBV18 to TRBJ2-1; maybe TRBD2 (5 bases). The germline V gene has CDR1 KGHSH and CDR2 LQKENI. The germline V and J ends were trimmed by 3 bases and 3 bases, with 9 bases remaining between them. The CDR3 is 14 amino acids. CDR3 nucleotides: TGTGCCAGCTCACCCGGGAACGGCTACAATGAGCAGTTCTTC. The encoded protein is CASSPGNGYNEQFF. Together with reference TRBV18 and TRBJ2-1, the CDR3 gives the full variable domain: NAGVMQNPRHLVRRRGQEARLRCSPMKGHSHVYWYRQLPEEGLKFMVYLQKENIIDESGMPKERFSAEFPKEGPSILRIQQVVRGDSAAYFCASSPGNGYNEQFFGPGTRLTVL.

The chain uses TRBV3-1 (or the pseudogene TRBV3-2) and TRBJ1-2; 7 positions agree with TRBD1. The J segment lost 4 bases and the V segment lost 2 bases, leaving 4 bases of the junction unmatched. This CDR3 has 14 amino acids. Germline loops: CDR1 LGHDT, CDR2 YNNKEL (reference sequence). CDR3 sequence reads: CASSQHRDSYGYTF. The CDR3 coding sequence is TGTGCCAGCAGCCAACACAGGGACAGCTATGGCTACACCTTC.

The V gene is TRBV4-1, the J gene TRBJ1-6; D gene unclear. V lost 0 bases and J lost 0, with 18 bases in between. This CDR3 has 20 residues. Germline V gene lookup returns CDR1 MGHRA and CDR2 YSYEKL. The CDR3, as DNA: TGCGCCAGCAGCCAAGAACCCCGATTTGCTAGGAGCTCCTATAATTCACCCCTCCACTTT. It codes for CASSQEPRFARSSYNSPLHF.

This chain joins TRBV19 and TRBJ2-7, with D possibly TRBD2 on 5 matching bases. The CDR3 has 12 residues. V was pared by 3 bases and J by 6 bases, with 9 bases between. Germline loops: CDR1 LNHDA, CDR2 SQIVND (reference sequence). The CDR3 nucleotides are TGTGCCAGTAGTATGGACTTTGGCGAGCAGTACTTC. Translating it yields CASSMDFGEQYF.

This clone has only a few counts. The chain combines TRBV13 with TRBJ1-2, with D tentatively TRBD1 (6 bases). With 4 bases removed from V and 4 bases from J, the gap between germline ends came to 13 bases. The CDR3 consists of 14 residues. Germline CDR1 reads PRHDT; CDR2 reads FYEKMQ (reference sequence). The CDR3 DNA is TGTGCCAGCAGCTCCGCAGGGGCGAGCTATGGCTACACCTTC. It encodes CASSSAGASYGYTF.

This clone was recorded a few times. The CDR3 sequence: CASSSSLNSGGETQYF. CDR3 DNA: TGTGCCAGCAGCTCCTCGCTTAATAGCGGGGGAGAGACCCAGTACTTC. This sequence joins TRBV7-8 and TRBJ2-5; the match to TRBD2 covers 9 bases. CDR1 is SGHVS, CDR2 FQNEAQ, per germline. The CDR3 has 16 amino acids. V shed 4 bases and J 4 bases; nucleotides not matched to a gene: 10.

The V gene is TRBV11-2, the J gene TRBJ2-1; tentatively, D is TRBD1 (7 bases). V lost 6 bases and J lost 8, with 20 bases in between. CDR3 size: 15 residues. Germline values: CDR1 SGHAT, CDR2 FQNNGV. The CDR3 protein is CASRTGTAWGDEQFF. CDR3 in DNA: TGTGCCAGCAGAACAGGGACAGCTTGGGGGGATGAGCAGTTCTTC. Full variable domain (missing parts from reference TRBV11-2 and TRBJ2-1): EAGVAQSPRYKIIEKRQSVAFWCNPISGHATLYWYQQILGQGPKLLIQFQNNGVVDDSQLPKDRFSAERLKGVDSTLKIQPAKLEDSAVYLCASRTGTAWGDEQFFGPGTRLTVL.

V gene TRBV3-1 (or the pseudogene TRBV3-2) combines with J gene TRBJ2-7; perhaps TRBD2 as D (7 bases). Germline assignment: CDR1 LGHDT and CDR2 YNNKEL (reference sequence). This CDR3 spans 16 amino acids. V was shortened by 2 bases and J by 0 bases, with 14 bases between the two germline ends. Written as DNA, the CDR3 is TGTGCCAGCAGCCAAAATAGGGGGGGGCTCTCCTACGAGCAGTACTTC. This gives the protein CASSQNRGGLSYEQYF.

This chain joins TRBV3-1 (or the pseudogene TRBV3-2) and TRBJ1-2, with 8 bases aligning to TRBD1. This CDR3 region has 16 residues. Unmatched junction bases numbered 11, after V lost 4 bases and J lost 4 bases. CDR1 and CDR2 (germline): LGHDT, YNNKEL (reference sequence). The CDR3 coding sequence is TGTGCCAGCAGCCCGACGCAGGGGGCGGGTAGCTATGGCTACACCTTC. Translated: CASSPTQGAGSYGYTF.

Only a few counts were recorded for this clone. This chain connects TRBV7-3 to TRBJ2-1; maybe TRBD2 (6 bases). This CDR3 comprises 15 residues. Germline V gene lookup returns CDR1 SGHTA and CDR2 FQGTGA. The V gene lost 1 base and the J gene lost 6 bases, with 13 bases spanning the gap. This chain's CDR3 is CASSLRRGPFNEQFF. The CDR3 DNA sequence: TGTGCCAGCAGCTTAAGGAGGGGCCCTTTCAATGAGCAGTTCTTC.

This clone was counted only a few times. V and J are TRBV27 and TRBJ2-7; D remains ambiguous. The CDR3 is 13 amino acids. The germline V and J ends were trimmed by 3 bases and 2 bases, with 8 bases remaining between them. The germline gives CDR1 MNHEY, CDR2 SMNVEV (reference sequence). The CDR3 DNA reads TGTGCCAGCAGTTTGGGCAGCACCTACGAGCAGTACTTC. It yields the protein CASSLGSTYEQYF.

This sequence joins TRBV5-1 and TRBJ1-6; no reliable D call. The germline CDR1 and CDR2 sequences are SGHRS and YFSETQ. The CDR3 length is 15 residues. The V end was cut by 0 bases, the J end by 7 bases, with 11 bases between. The CDR3 region is CASSLGADANSPLHF. The CDR3, as DNA: TGCGCCAGCAGCTTGGGAGCCGATGCGAATTCACCCCTCCACTTT.

The chain carries TRBV29-1 and TRBJ2-2; 7 bases are shared with TRBD1. V lost 1 base and J lost 6; bases outside the gene matches: 8. The CDR3 spans 15 residues. Germline values: CDR1 SQVTM, CDR2 ANQGSEA. For the CDR3, the DNA is TGCAGCGTTGAAGTGCGACAGGGCACGGCCGGGGAGCTGTTTTTT. Translation: CSVEVRQGTAGELFF.

The gene calls are TRBV4-1 and TRBJ1-5; D is ambiguous. Trimming cost V 1 base and J 0 bases, with 4 bases left between them. CDR1 MGHRA and CDR2 YSYEKL come from the germline V gene. CDR3 length: 14 amino acids. CDR3 in amino acids: CASSQANSNQPQHF. CDR3 bases: TGCGCCAGCAGCCAAGCCAATAGCAATCAGCCCCAGCATTTT.

J is TRBJ2-7 and V is TRBV7-9; TRBD1 matches 9 bases. With 8 bases clipped from V and 4 bases from J, the junction kept 9 bases outside the gene matches. This CDR3 comprises 14 residues. CDR1 and CDR2 (germline): SEHNR, FQNEAQ (reference sequence). The CDR3 loop is CASDPGTGIYEQYF. The CDR3 DNA reads TGTGCCAGCGACCCCGGGACAGGGATTTACGAGCAGTACTTC.

V usage is TRBV6-6 and J usage is TRBJ1-5; tentatively, D is TRBD1 (6 bases). Trimming removed 5 bases from V and 0 bases from J, with 8 bases in between. The germline V gene has CDR1 MNHNY and CDR2 SVGAGI (reference sequence). The CDR3 totals 14 residues. The chain's CDR3 is CASSQGNSNQPQHF. In nucleotides, the CDR3 is TGTGCCAGCAGTCAGGGGAATAGCAATCAGCCCCAGCATTTT.

The chain has TRBV7-9 and TRBJ2-3; TRBD2 agrees at 9 bases. The CDR3 is 16 amino acids. V gave up 5 bases and J gave up 2 bases; unmatched junction bases: 8. In germline, CDR1 is SEHNR, CDR2 FQNEAQ (reference sequence). CDR3 in amino acids: CASSPYSGGDTDTQYF. DNA of the CDR3: TGTGCCAGCAGCCCTTATAGCGGGGGAGACACAGATACGCAGTATTTT.

The chain recombines TRBV4-1 with TRBJ1-4, with D possibly being TRBD1 (5 bases). The ends were cut back, 2 bases at V and 8 bases at J, with 18 bases in the middle. Germline V lookup: CDR1 MGHRA, CDR2 YSYEKL. CDR3 length: 16 amino acids. The CDR3 sequence: CASSQIRRVFPEKLFF. CDR3 bases: TGCGCCAGCAGCCAAATCCGCAGGGTTTTCCCGGAAAAACTGTTTTTT.